Listed here is a single TCR beta chain. The antigen it recognizes is unknown. No base quality values were provided; no much bigger clone lies one nucleotide off. The CDR3 regions of human TCRbeta chains were analyzed by immunosequencing. On the study's bioinformatics: TCRs in the repertoires were compared against a reference library of SARS-CoV-2-specific TCRs that had been generated with the MIRA antigen-specificity platform. Breadth was defined as the fraction of unique TCRs that were SARS-CoV-2-associated, and depth was defined as the fraction of total T cells that were SARS-CoV-2-associated. Each spike-specific TCR was assigned to its reactive spike region and to a CD4 or CD8 class using the MIRA data. Log10-transformed breadth and depth values were compared by one-way ANOVA with Sidak's multiple comparisons tests. The immuneACCESS repertoire file appears here via TCRdb, limited to in-frame rearrangements. These files lack a portion of the clones; in checked studies, under half of the deficit traces to unresolved V genes, and the cause of the others is not known. V and J calls and clone size follow that table, whereas D and trimming were derived from the DNA. The table for this sample lists tens of thousands of clones; approximately 91% of them were counted only once. Jointly, the top ten make up about 19% of the sample.

The data are from a study of T cell responses to AZD1222 COVID-19 vaccine (dated by TCRdb to the early 2020s). Regarding the study in general: AZD1222 recipients with second doses at about 4 weeks or about 12 weeks were pooled, because spike-specific TCR depth and breadth did not differ between schedules. A total of 230 to 250 trial participants underwent TCR sequencing, of whom more than 200 had received two doses of AZD1222 and approximately 25 had received two doses of the MenACWY control vaccine. Trial participants were enrolled by age into 18-55, 56-69 and 70-plus year subgroups, with around 150, 28 and 57 TCR-sequenced participants respectively.

The CDR3 has 15 amino acids, counting the end cysteine and phenylalanine. Solely the CDR3 DNA is kept, with 45 bases framed from the first base. Cut back by 0 bases and 7 bases, the V and J ends lie 12 bases apart. From the germline V gene, CDR1 is KGHDR and CDR2 is SFDVKD. What this sample's time point label stands for: baseline before first vaccination. Samples from vaccinated people were obtained from the UK trials COV001 and COV002, which included a single-blind randomized controlled phase 2/3 trial of AZD1222 (ChAdOx1 nCoV-19) in healthy adults. For TCRbeta chain sequencing, PBMC samples from trial participants were taken at day 0 and at day 28 after the second dose. General study outcomes and caveats: Conclusions about previously exposed vaccinees were limited because only six AZD1222 recipients were SARS-CoV-2 seropositive at baseline. Because no samples from the day 14 peak response were available, repertoires could be characterized only after the peak T cell response. Most participants were white British and females outnumbered males, and the authors suggested that clonal diversity may have been underestimated. The 56-69-year group was small, and its depth increase did not reach significance, likely because of low power. Vaccine-associated CD4 TCRs spanned the whole spike protein, with dominant responses in regions 160-218 and 743-854. Reportedly, close to half of the unique spike-specific TCRs recognized epitopes lying outside the regions that are mutated in the B.1.351 and B.1.1.7 variants. Spike-specific TCR breadth and depth rose significantly after two AZD1222 doses compared with day 0 and with MenACWY recipients.

Sequenced material: peripheral blood, taken on day 0 of AZD1222 vaccination. This clonotype originated in an adult in good health. The chain links TRBV24-1 with TRBJ2-1; TRBD2 is a weak D gene call, 6 bases matching. CDR3 reads: CATSDLVGGGNEQFF. The DNA is as follows: TGTGCCACCAGTGATTTGGTGGGAGGAGGGAATGAGCAGTTCTTC.